Included here is one T cell receptor (beta chain) sequence, with context. Libraries were prepared by immunoSEQ multiplex PCR; TCRdb keeps only in-frame clonotypes and omits some of them. The sample includes about 24,000 clones, approximately 80% seen only once; the top ten take 6.5% to 8%. V lost 3 bases and J lost 8, with 11 bases in between. Germline CDR1 is SGHTA and CDR2 is FQGNSA. CDR3 size: 14 residues. The data were taken from a study of PD-1 blockade in classical Hodgkin lymphoma. Every patient was affected by relapse after autologous stem cell transplantation, while exposure to brentuximab vedotin was not uniform.

The clonotype was recovered from a human donor with classical Hodgkin lymphoma. Sample: peripheral blood mononuclear cells (PBMCs), taken at baseline. V and J are TRBV7-2 and TRBJ1-6; perhaps TRBD1 as D (6 bases). CDR3 nucleotides: TGTGCCAGCAGCTTCCGCAGGGGACATTCACCCCTCCACTTT. Amino acids: CASSFRRGHSPLHF.